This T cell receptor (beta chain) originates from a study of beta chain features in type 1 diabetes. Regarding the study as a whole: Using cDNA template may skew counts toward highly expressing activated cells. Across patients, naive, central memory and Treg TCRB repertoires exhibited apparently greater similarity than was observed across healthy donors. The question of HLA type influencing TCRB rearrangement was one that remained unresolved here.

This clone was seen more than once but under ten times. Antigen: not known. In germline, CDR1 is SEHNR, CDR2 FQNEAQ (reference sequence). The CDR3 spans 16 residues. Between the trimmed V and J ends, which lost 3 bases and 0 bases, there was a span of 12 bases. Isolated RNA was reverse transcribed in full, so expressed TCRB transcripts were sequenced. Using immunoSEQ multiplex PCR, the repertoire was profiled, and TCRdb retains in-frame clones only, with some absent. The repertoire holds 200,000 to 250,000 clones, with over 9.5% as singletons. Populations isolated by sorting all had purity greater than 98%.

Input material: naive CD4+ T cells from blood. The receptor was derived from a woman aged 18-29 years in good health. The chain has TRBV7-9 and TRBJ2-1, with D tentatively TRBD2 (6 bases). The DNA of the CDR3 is TGTGCCAGCAGCTTGCAGGGCGGGAACTCCTACAATGAGCAGTTCTTC. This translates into CASSLQGGNSYNEQFF.